A selection of T cell receptor beta chains follows, all from one sample in a study of regulatory T cells in long-lasting Graves disease. TCRdb reanalysed the multiplex PCR reads using MiXCR and keeps one entry per CDR3 protein. The sample lists under 500,000 distinct CDR3 sequences; around 21% were seen once. Sample: peripheral blood mononuclear cells (PBMCs), taken when the disease was refractory, from a patient treated with antithyroid drugs. These receptors were collected from a female donor with Graves disease. Both conserved end residues are trimmed from each CDR3.

J: TRBJ1-3; V: TRBV20-1; CDR3: SASGEFGNTIY
J: TRBJ1-2; V: TRBV20-1; CDR3: SAREPTNYGYT
J: TRBJ2-2; V: TRBV11-2; CDR3: ASSSGGAEELF
J: TRBJ2-7; V: TRBV5-1; CDR3: ASRDGTGDLNEQY
J: TRBJ1-2; V: TRBV30; CDR3: AWSVPRTGVGYT
J: TRBJ1-1; V: TRBV4-3; CDR3: ASSQSTGSLNTEAF
J: TRBJ1-2; V: TRBV3-1; CDR3: ASTAGHGYT
J: TRBJ2-7; V: TRBV7-6; CDR3: ASSLAVFEKQY
J: TRBJ1-5; V: TRBV20-1; CDR3: SARDRKQQQPQH
J: TRBJ2-7; V: TRBV11-2; CDR3: ASSSVGLGEQY
J: TRBJ1-5; V: TRBV11-2; CDR3: ASSPGTAEHQPQH